This T cell receptor beta chain was identified in a study of blood T cell repertoires in COVID-19. Authors' methods: Estimated nucleated cell counts came from reference gene primer amplification. Assay used: immunoSEQ multiplex PCR; TCRdb lists only in-frame clones, some missing. D and trimming come from the DNA, and the V and J calls and clone size come from that table. This sample yields about 200,000 clones, of which 80% to 90% are seen a single time; almost 5% belongs to the top ten. CDR3 length: 13 residues. Germline CDR1 reads MDHEN; CDR2 reads SYDVKM. V was pared by 3 bases and J by 9 bases, with 12 bases between. Only one count was recorded for this clone.

The clonotype comes from a woman older than 75 with acute or convalescent COVID-19. The chain carries TRBV28 and TRBJ1-5; D ambiguous. The sequencing sample was made of peripheral blood. The CDR3 here is CASSLFSPGPQHF. The CDR3 nucleotides are TGTGCCAGCAGTTTGTTCAGTCCGGGGCCCCAGCATTTT.